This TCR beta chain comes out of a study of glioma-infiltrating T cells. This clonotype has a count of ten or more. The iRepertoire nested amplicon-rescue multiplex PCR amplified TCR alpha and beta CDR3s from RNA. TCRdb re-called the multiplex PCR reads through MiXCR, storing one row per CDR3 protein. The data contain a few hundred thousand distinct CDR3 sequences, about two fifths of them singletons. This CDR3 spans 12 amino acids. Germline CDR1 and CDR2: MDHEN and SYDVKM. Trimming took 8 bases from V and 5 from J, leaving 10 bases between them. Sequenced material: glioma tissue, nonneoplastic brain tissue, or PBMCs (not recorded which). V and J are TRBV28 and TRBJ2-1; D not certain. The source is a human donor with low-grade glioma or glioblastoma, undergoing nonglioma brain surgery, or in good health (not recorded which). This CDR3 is CASEERNNEQFF. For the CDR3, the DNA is TGTGCCAGCGAGGAGAGGAACAATGAGCAGTTCTTC.